The T cell receptor (beta chain) described here comes from a study of cytomegalovirus exposure and HLA in healthy donors. Study-level information: An analysis done earlier identified almost 120 million unique TCR beta sequences from about 179 million T cells. Overall study findings and caveats: In a later analysis, most CMV-associated TCR beta chains appeared HLA-restricted. Some V segments, TRBV6-2 and TRBV6-3 among them, were indistinguishable and were therefore excluded.

The PCR had 60 Vbeta and 13 Jbeta primers. This table comes from immunoSEQ multiplex PCR, and its TCRdb copy is limited to in-frame clones, with some not included. The sample carries about 190,000 clones, 75% to 85% recorded once. The CDR3 consists of 14 residues. Germline values: CDR1 MNHNS, CDR2 SASEGT. Trimming removed 7 bases from V and 4 bases from J; junction bases left unmatched: 4. For this clone: The target antigen is unknown.

Despite likely unrecorded immune exposures, the donors were nominally healthy at the time of sampling. This clonotype was sampled from a woman younger than 30 in good health and CMV-seronegative. The rearrangement uses TRBV6-1 and TRBJ1-6, with 7 bases aligning to TRBD1. Sequencing was performed on PBMCs. The CDR3 sequence is CASMDRIYNSPLHF. Written as DNA, the CDR3 is TGTGCCAGCATGGACAGGATTTATAATTCACCCCTCCACTTT.